This T cell receptor beta chain was sequenced in a study of neurological immune-mediated disorders. Study outcomes and limitations: Across subjects, expanded clones had no CDR3 amino acid sequences in common, pointing to private repertoires in all groups.

The CDR3 extends over 15 amino acids. V gave up 5 bases and J gave up 2 bases; unmatched junction bases: 7. Time point specified: longitudinal time-point 3. The unsorted libraries originated from 2 million PBMCs that had been stored at -80 C. A note on this clonotype: What it binds is unknown.

Synthesis of cDNA was performed by 5'RACE using 10-nucleotide random UMIs. Whenever a sequencing run was performed, it yielded over 170 million TCR-beta sequences from 15-18 subjects. Using its own MiXCR run on the 5' RACE reads, TCRdb lists one record per CDR3 protein. The data hold around 100,000 distinct CDR3 sequences, with 9.5% to 14% observed a single time. The chain employs TRBV12-3 or TRBV12-4 and TRBJ2-3, with 7 nucleotides matching TRBD2. The sequenced sample consisted of PBMCs. This TCR was sampled from a female donor with HTLV-1-associated myelopathy (HAM/TSP). The DNA of the CDR3 is TGTGCCAGCAGTCGAGCGGGGATGAACACAGATACGCAGTATTTT. Protein sequence: CASSRAGMNTDTQYF.